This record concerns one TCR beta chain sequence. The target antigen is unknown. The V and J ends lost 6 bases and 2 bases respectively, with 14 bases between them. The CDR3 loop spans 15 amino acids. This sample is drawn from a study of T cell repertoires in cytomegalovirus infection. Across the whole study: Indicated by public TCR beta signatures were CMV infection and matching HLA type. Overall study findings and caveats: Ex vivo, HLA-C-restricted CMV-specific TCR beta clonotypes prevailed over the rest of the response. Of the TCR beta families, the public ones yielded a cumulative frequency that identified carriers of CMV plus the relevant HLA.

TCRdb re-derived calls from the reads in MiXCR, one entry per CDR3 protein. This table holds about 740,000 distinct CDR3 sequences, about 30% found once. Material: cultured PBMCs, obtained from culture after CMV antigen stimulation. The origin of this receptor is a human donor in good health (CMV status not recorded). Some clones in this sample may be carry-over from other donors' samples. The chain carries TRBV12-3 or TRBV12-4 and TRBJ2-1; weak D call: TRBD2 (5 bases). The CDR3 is CASSNRDGTYNEQFF. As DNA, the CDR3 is TGTGCCAGCAGCAATCGAGACGGGACCTACAATGAGCAGTTCTTC.